The entry below describes one T cell receptor (beta chain). This sample is drawn from a study of blood T cell repertoires in COVID-19. Study at large: Samples of COVID-19 (acute and convalescent) were obtained from the United States, Italy and Spain. PBMCs, B-cell-depleted T cells, or T cells provided the cDNA or gDNA that made up the material.

Trimming at V came to 3 bases and at J to 2 bases, leaving 4 bases not matched to a gene. The CDR3 sequence is 15 residues long. Germline CDR1 SGDLS, CDR2 YYNGEE. In the authors' workflow: Nucleated cell number was recorded as an estimate derived from reference gene primer amplification. Using immunoSEQ multiplex PCR, the repertoire was profiled, and TCRdb retains in-frame clones only, with some absent. V and J calls plus clone size are reproduced from that table; the DNA served to infer D and trimming. The sample contains around 130,000 clones, 80% of which appear only once. This receptor was obtained from a man in his sixties with active or convalescent COVID-19. The source material was peripheral blood. The chain combines TRBV9 with TRBJ2-1, with 8 bases lining up with TRBD2. The CDR3 bases are TGTGCCAGCAGCGCAGAGGGACTAGCCTACAATGAGCAGTTCTTC. This encodes CASSAEGLAYNEQFF.